The rows below give T cell receptor beta chains drawn from one sample of a study of CD8+CD57+ T cells in acquired aplastic anemia. TCRdb fed the reads into MiXCR, producing one record per CDR3 protein. Among just over 40,000 distinct CDR3 sequences listed, 60% to 80% were seen once. Input material: sorted CD4+, CD8+, or CD8+CD57+ T cells (not recorded which) from PBMCs. The receptor set was obtained from a human donor with aplastic anemia. Both conserved end residues are part of each CDR3. The D gene is left open where the match is weak. A row's size may be missing; if present it is once, few, many or a size class.

D gene	V gene	clone size	J gene	CDR3 protein	CDR3 DNA
TRBD1	TRBV12-3/TRBV12-4	NA	TRBJ2-3	CASSPSQGSTDTQYF	TGTGCCAGCAGCCCCTCACAGGGGAGCACAGATACGCAGTATTTT
NA	TRBV19	many	TRBJ2-1	CASRVGANEQFF	TGTGCCAGTCGGGTAGGGGCCAATGAGCAGTTCTTC
NA	TRBV7-8	NA	TRBJ2-7	CASSPQAEEQYF	TGTGCCAGCAGCCCACAGGCAGAAGAGCAGTACTTC
NA	TRBV25-1	NA	TRBJ2-5	CASSQLVGGETQYF	TGCGCCAGCAGCCAACTGGTCGGGGGTGAGACCCAGTACTTC
NA	TRBV2	NA	TRBJ2-1	CASSDRTNEQFF	TGTGCCAGTAGCGACAGGACCAATGAGCAGTTCTTC
TRBD1	TRBV19	few	TRBJ1-1	CASSLQGAAEAFF	TGTGCCAGTAGTTTACAGGGGGCCGCTGAAGCTTTCTTT
NA	TRBV7-2	once	TRBJ1-2	CASSLLGSSGYTF	TGTGCCAGCAGCTTACTGGGGAGTAGTGGCTACACCTTC
TRBD2	TRBV7-8	many	TRBJ2-3	CASSLELAGTTDTQYF	TGTGCCAGCAGCTTAGAACTAGCGGGAACCACAGATACGCAGTATTTT
NA	TRBV20-1	NA	TRBJ2-5	CSARAPQETQYF	TGCAGTGCTAGAGCCCCCCAAGAGACCCAGTACTTC
NA	TRBV24-1	NA	TRBJ1-2	CATSAELHGMKNGYTF	TGTGCCACCAGTGCCGAGCTACACGGAATGAAAAATGGCTACACCTTC
NA	TRBV20-1	many	TRBJ1-1	CSARPVPGAREDTEAFF	TGCAGTGCTAGACCCGTCCCCGGGGCCCGCGAAGACACTGAAGCTTTCTTT
NA	TRBV7-3	few	TRBJ2-7	CASSLGSGEQYF	TGTGCCAGCAGCTTAGGAAGCGGGGAGCAGTACTTC
NA	TRBV7-8	NA	TRBJ2-5	CASGSSIQETQYF	TGTGCCAGCGGCTCTTCGATCCAAGAGACCCAGTACTTC
TRBD1	TRBV20-1	NA	TRBJ1-2	CSASRDRGVHGYTF	TGCAGTGCTTCACGGGACAGAGGGGTCCATGGCTACACCTTC
NA	TRBV27	NA	TRBJ2-3	CACSWGRGIDTQYF	TGTGCCTGCAGTTGGGGTCGCGGCATAGATACGCAGTATTTT
NA	TRBV7-8	many	TRBJ2-3	CASSLDGLRNTQYF	TGTGCCAGCAGCTTAGATGGATTGAGGAATACGCAGTATTTT